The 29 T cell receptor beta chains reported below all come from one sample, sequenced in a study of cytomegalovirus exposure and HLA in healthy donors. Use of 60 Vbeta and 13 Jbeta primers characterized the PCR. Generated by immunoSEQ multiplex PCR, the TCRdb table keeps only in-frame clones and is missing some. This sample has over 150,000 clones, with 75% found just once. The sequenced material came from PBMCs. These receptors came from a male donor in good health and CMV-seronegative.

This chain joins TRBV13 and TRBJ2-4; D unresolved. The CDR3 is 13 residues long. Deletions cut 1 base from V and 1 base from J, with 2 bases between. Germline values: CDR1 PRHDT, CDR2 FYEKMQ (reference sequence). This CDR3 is CASSLAAKNIQYF. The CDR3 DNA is TGTGCCAGCAGCTTAGCGGCCAAAAACATTCAGTACTTC.

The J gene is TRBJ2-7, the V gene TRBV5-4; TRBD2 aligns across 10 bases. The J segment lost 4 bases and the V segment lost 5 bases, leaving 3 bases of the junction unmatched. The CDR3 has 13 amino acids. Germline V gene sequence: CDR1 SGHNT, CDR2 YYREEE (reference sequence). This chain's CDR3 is CASRSGGGYEQYF. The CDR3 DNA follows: TGTGCCAGCAGAAGCGGGGGGGGGTACGAGCAGTACTTC. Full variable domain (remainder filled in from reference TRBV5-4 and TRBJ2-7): ETGVTQSPTHLIKTRGQQVTLRCSSQSGHNTVSWYQQALGQGPQFIFQYYREEENGRGNFPPRFSGLQFPNYSSELNVNALELDDSALYLCASRSGGGYEQYFGPGTRLTVT.

CDR3 sequence: CATNEDTNYNEQFF. The CDR3 DNA reads as TGTGCCACCAACGAGGACACCAACTACAATGAGCAGTTCTTC. The chain carries TRBV2 and TRBJ2-1; possibly TRBD1 for D (5 bases). Trimming took off 10 bases at V and 3 bases at J, with 16 bases between the two ends. The CDR3 runs to 14 residues. Looked up from germline, CDR1 is SNHLY and CDR2 is FYNNEI. Full variable domain (remainder filled in from reference TRBV2 and TRBJ2-1): EPEVTQTPSHQVTQMGQEVILRCVPISNHLYFYWYRQILGQKVEFLVSFYNNEISEKSEIFDDQFSVERPDGSNFTLKIRSTKLEDSAMYFCATNEDTNYNEQFFGPGTRLTVL.

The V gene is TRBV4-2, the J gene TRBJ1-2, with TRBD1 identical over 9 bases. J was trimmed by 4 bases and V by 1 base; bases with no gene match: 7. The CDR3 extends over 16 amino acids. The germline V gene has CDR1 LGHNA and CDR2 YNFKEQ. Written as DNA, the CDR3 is TGTGCCAGCAGCCAAGGCGGACAGGGGATCGGCTATGGCTACACCTTC. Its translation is CASSQGGQGIGYGYTF.

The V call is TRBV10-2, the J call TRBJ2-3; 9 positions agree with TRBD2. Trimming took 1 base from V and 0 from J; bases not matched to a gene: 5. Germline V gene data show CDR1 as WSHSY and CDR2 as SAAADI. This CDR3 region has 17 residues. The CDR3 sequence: CASSEWSSGISTDTQYF. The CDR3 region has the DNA TGCGCCAGCAGTGAGTGGTCTAGCGGGATTAGCACAGATACGCAGTATTTT.

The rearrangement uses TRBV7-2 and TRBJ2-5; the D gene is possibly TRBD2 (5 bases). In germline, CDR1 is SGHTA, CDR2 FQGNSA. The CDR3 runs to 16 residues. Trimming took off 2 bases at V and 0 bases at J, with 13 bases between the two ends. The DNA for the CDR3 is TGTGCCAGCAGCTTAAAAGCGGACGGGTACCAAGAGACCCAGTACTTC. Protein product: CASSLKADGYQETQYF. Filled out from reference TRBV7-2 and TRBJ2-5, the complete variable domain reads GAGVSQSPSNKVTEKGKDVELRCDPISGHTALYWYRQSLGQGLEFLIYFQGNSAPDKSGLPSDRFSAERTGGSVSTLTIQRTQQEDSAVYLCASSLKADGYQETQYFGPGTRLLVL.

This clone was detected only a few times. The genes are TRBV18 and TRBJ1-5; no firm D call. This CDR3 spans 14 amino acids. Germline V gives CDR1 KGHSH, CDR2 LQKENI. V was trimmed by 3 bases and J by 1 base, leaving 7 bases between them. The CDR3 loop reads CASSPAQSNQPQHF. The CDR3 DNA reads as TGTGCCAGCTCACCGGCACAGAGCAATCAGCCCCAGCATTTT.

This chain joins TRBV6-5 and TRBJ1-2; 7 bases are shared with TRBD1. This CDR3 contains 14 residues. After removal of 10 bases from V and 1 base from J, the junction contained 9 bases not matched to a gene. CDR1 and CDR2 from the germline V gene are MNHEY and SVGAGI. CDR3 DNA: TGTGCCACCCGAGACAGGGCCGGTAACTATGGCTACACCTTC. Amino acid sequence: CATRDRAGNYGYTF.

As DNA, the CDR3 is TGTGCCAGCTCACCGATACAGGGGAAGGACAACTATGGCTACACCTTC. This codes for CASSPIQGKDNYGYTF. V is TRBV18 and J is TRBJ1-2, with 7 bases lining up with TRBD1. V lost 3 bases and J lost 2; bases outside the gene matches: 9. The CDR3 runs 16 residues. Looked up from germline, CDR1 is KGHSH and CDR2 is LQKENI.

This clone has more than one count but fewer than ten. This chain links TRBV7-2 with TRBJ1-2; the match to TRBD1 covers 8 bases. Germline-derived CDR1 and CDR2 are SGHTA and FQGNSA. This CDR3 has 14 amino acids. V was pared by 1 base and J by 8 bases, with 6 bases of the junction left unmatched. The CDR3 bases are TGTGCCAGCAGCTTAGAGGGACAGGTCGGAGGCTACACCTTC. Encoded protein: CASSLEGQVGGYTF.

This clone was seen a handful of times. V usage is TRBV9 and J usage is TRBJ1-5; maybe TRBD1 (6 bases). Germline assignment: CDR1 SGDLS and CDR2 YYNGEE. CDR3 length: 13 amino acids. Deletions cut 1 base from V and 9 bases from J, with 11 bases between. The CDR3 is CASSVQGRGPQHF. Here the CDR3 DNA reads TGTGCCAGCAGCGTACAGGGGCGTGGGCCCCAGCATTTT.

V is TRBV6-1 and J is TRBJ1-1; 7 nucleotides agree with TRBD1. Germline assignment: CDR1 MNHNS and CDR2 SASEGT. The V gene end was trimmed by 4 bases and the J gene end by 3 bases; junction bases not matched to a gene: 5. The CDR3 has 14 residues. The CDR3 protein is CASSGPQGDTEAFF. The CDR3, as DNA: TGTGCCAGCAGTGGTCCGCAGGGGGACACTGAAGCTTTCTTT.

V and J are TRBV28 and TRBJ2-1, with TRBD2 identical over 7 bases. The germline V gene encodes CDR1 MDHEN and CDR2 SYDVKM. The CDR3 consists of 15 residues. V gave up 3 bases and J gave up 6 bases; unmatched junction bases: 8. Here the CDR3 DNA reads TGTGCCAGCAGTTTGTCTCTAGCGGAGCCCAATGAGCAGTTCTTC. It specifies CASSLSLAEPNEQFF.

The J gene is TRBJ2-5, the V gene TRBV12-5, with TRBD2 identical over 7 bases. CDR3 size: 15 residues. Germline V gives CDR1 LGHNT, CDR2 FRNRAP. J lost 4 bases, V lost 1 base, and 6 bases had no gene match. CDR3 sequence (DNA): TGTGCTAGTGGTTTGGAACTAGCGTTTGGAGAGACCCAGTACTTC. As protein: CASGLELAFGETQYF.

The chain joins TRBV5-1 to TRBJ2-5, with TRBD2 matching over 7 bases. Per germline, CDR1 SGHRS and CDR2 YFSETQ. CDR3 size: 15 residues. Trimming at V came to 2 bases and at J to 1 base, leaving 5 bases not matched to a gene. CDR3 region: CASSLTSSGQETQYF. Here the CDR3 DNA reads TGCGCCAGCAGCTTAACTTCTAGCGGCCAAGAGACCCAGTACTTC.

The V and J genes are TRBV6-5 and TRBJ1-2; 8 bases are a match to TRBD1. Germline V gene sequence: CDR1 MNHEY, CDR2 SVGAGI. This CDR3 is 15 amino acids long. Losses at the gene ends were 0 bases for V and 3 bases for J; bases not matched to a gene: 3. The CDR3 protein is CASSYSRTGYYGYTF. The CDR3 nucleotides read TGTGCCAGCAGTTACTCGAGGACAGGGTACTATGGCTACACCTTC.

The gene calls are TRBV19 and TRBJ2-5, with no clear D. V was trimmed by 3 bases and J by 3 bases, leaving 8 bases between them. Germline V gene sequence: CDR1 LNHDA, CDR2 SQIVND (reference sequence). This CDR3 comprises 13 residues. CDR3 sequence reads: CASSMWQKETQYF. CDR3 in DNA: TGTGCCAGTAGTATGTGGCAGAAAGAGACCCAGTACTTC.

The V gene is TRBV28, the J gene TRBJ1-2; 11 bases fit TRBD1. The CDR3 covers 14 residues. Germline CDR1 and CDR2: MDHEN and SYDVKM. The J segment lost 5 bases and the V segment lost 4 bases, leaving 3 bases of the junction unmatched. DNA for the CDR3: TGTGCCAGCAGTTCGGGACAGGGGGTTTATGGCTACACCTTC. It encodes CASSSGQGVYGYTF.

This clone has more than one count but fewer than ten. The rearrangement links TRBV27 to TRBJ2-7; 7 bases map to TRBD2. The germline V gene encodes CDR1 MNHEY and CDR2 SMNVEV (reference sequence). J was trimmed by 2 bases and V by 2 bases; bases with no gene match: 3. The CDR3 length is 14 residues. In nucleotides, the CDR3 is TGTGCCAGCAGTTTAAGGGACTACCCCTACGAGCAGTACTTC. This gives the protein CASSLRDYPYEQYF.

The CDR3: CASSLGQGGAGTEAFF. In DNA form, the CDR3 reads TGCGCCAGCAGCTTGGGTCAGGGTGGAGCTGGGACTGAAGCTTTCTTT. V and J are TRBV5-1 and TRBJ1-1, with D possibly being TRBD1 (5 bases). CDR1 and CDR2 from the germline V gene are SGHRS and YFSETQ. V lost 0 bases to trimming and J lost 5 bases, with 17 bases between them. The CDR3 consists of 16 residues.

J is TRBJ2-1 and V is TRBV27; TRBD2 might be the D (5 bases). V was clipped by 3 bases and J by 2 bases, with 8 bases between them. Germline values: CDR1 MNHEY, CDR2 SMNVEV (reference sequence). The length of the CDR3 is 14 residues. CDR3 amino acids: CASSFYGAYNEQFF. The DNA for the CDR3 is TGTGCCAGCAGTTTTTACGGGGCCTACAATGAGCAGTTCTTC.

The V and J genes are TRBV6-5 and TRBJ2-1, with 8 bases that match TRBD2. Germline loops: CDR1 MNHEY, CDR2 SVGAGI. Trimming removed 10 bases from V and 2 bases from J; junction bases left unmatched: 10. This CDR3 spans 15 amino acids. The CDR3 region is CATTSDGRAYNEQFF. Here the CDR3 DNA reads TGTGCCACCACCTCCGACGGGAGGGCCTACAATGAGCAGTTCTTC.

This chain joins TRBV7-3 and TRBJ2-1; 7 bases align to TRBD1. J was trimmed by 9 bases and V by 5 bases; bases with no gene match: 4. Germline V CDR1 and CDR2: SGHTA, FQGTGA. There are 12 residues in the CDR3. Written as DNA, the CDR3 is TGTGCCAGCAGCCCATACAGGGGTGAGCAGTTCTTC. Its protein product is CASSPYRGEQFF.

CDR3 DNA sequence: TGTGCCAGCAGGTTTCCCTCGGGTGGCTACACCTTC. Its protein is CASRFPSGGYTF. The rearrangement joins TRBV5-4 to TRBJ1-2, with no clear D. The CDR3 spans 12 residues. V lost 5 bases to trimming and J lost 7 bases, with 12 bases between them. Germline CDR1 is SGHNT and CDR2 is YYREEE (reference sequence).

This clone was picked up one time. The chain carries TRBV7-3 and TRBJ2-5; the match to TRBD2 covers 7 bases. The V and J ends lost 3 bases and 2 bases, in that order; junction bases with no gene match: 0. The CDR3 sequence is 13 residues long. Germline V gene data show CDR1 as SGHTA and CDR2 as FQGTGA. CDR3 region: CASSLGGQETQYF. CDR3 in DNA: TGTGCCAGCAGCTTGGGGGGGCAAGAGACCCAGTACTTC.

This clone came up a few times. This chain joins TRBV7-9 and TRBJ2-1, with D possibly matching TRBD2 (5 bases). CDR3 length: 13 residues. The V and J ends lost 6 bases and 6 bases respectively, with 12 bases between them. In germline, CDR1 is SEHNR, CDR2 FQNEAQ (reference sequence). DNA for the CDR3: TGTGCCAGCAGTCGTACCAGCGGCAATGAGCAGTTCTTC. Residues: CASSRTSGNEQFF.

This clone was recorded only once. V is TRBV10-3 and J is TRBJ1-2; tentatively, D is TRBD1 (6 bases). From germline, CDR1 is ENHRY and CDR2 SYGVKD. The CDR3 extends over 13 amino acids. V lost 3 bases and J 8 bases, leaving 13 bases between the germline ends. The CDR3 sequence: CAISEGQGLGYTF. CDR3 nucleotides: TGTGCCATCAGTGAAGGGCAGGGGCTCGGCTACACCTTC.

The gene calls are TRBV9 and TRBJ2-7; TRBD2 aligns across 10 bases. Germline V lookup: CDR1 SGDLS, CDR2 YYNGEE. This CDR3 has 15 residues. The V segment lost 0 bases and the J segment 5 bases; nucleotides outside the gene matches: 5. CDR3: CASSVGASGSHEQYF. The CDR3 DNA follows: TGTGCCAGCAGCGTAGGGGCTAGCGGGAGCCACGAGCAGTACTTC.

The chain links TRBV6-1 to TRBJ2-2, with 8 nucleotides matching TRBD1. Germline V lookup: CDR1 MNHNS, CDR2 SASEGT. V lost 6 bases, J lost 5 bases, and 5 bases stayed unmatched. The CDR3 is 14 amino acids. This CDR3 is CASSRQGKTGELFF. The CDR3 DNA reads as TGTGCCAGCAGCAGACAGGGGAAGACCGGGGAGCTGTTTTTT.